These T cell receptor beta chains were read from a single sample in a study of regulatory T cells in long-lasting Graves disease. Via MiXCR, TCRdb re-called the multiplex PCR reads, giving one row per CDR3 protein. The table includes hundreds of thousands of distinct CDR3 sequences, 15% to 20% detected once. This sample also belongs to another study, concerning T cells in Graves' hyperthyroidism and ophthalmopathy.

The material sequenced was peripheral blood mononuclear cells (PBMCs), taken at new diagnosis, from a patient treated with antithyroid drugs. The origin of the receptors is a woman aged 30 to 39 with Graves disease. CDR3s leave out the opening cysteine and the closing phenylalanine or tryptophan.

CDR3 length | J gene | V gene | CDR3 protein
13 | TRBJ2-7 | TRBV9 | ASSVGSSSPYEQY
16 | TRBJ2-1 | TRBV4-1 | ASSRGPGAGGSYNEQF
13 | TRBJ2-5 | TRBV28 | ASSPDREVIETQY
10 | TRBJ1-1 | TRBV20-1 | SAPDEATEAF
10 | TRBJ2-1 | TRBV10-3 | AIGTGNPEQF
15 | TRBJ2-1 | TRBV24-1 | ATSDTGARATYNEQF
10 | TRBJ2-1 | TRBV27 | ASVPGGTEQF
11 | TRBJ2-1 | TRBV7-2 | ASSQAAYNEQF
16 | TRBJ2-5 | TRBV6-5 | ASSYEGLGLPVFETQY
12 | TRBJ2-3 | TRBV6-1 | ASSGETGTDTQY
10 | TRBJ1-2 | TRBV13 | ASSPDRAGYT
7 | TRBJ2-1 | TRBV7-9 | ASSYQLS
12 | TRBJ2-7 | TRBV6-2/TRBV6-3 | ASSSGRNSYEQY
12 | TRBJ1-5 | TRBV10-3 | AISATGGRQPQH
10 | TRBJ2-1 | TRBV7-2 | ASSPTGVEQF
11 | TRBJ2-1 | TRBV6-1 | ASGASGYNEQF
12 | TRBJ2-1 | TRBV5-1 | ASSLGSGEREQF